These 14 T cell receptor beta chains came from one sample sequenced in a study of CD8 T cells in ankylosing spondylitis. Findings of the study overall: It appeared that ankylosing spondylitis blood was characterized by a TCR beta motif of several highly homologous variants.

Each CDR3 protein is one row after TCRdb ran MiXCR on the 5' RACE reads. The sample lists fewer than 750,000 distinct CDR3 sequences; around 19% were seen once. These receptors' targets are unknown. Sequencing was carried out using blood, either unsorted or a sorted T cell fraction (not recorded which). The receptors originated from a male donor with ankylosing spondylitis.

This clonotype came up many times. This rearrangement joins TRBV12-3 or TRBV12-4 to TRBJ2-2; D is ambiguous. Trimming left V 6 bases short and J 6 bases short, with 8 bases between. The CDR3 covers 12 residues. The CDR3 region is CASRGGAGELFF. Written as DNA, the CDR3 is TGTGCCAGCAGGGGCGGAGCCGGGGAGCTGTTTTTT.

The chain uses TRBV14 and TRBJ2-2; TRBD2 might be the D (5 bases). The germline V and J ends were trimmed by 6 bases and 6 bases, with 14 bases remaining between them. Per the germline V gene, CDR1 is SGHDN and CDR2 is FVKESK. The CDR3 consists of 14 residues. In DNA form, the CDR3 reads TGTGCCAGCAGGAGGGATCATCTGGCCGGGGAGCTGTTTTTT. It is translated as CASRRDHLAGELFF.

The chain carries TRBV7-2 and TRBJ1-6; possibly TRBD1 for D (6 bases). The CDR3 length is 16 residues. Looked up from germline, CDR1 is SGHTA and CDR2 is FQGNSA. V was shortened by 5 bases and J by 4 bases, with 15 bases between the two germline ends. The chain's CDR3 is CASSPARTAYNSPLHF. The CDR3 DNA sequence: TGTGCCAGCAGCCCAGCCCGGACAGCTTATAATTCACCCCTCCACTTT.

This clonotype was seen a few times. The genes are TRBV20-1 and TRBJ1-5; no clear D. This CDR3 region has 15 residues. The ends were cut back, 0 bases at V and 0 bases at J, with 9 bases in the middle. Germline V lookup: CDR1 DFQATT, CDR2 SNEGSKA (reference sequence). Here the CDR3 DNA reads TGCAGTGCTAGAGATAGTGGGGATAGCAATCAGCCCCAGCATTTT. As protein: CSARDSGDSNQPQHF.

The chain uses TRBV9 and TRBJ2-5; the D gene is possibly TRBD1 (5 bases). Trimming took off 1 base at V and 4 bases at J, with 11 bases between the two ends. This CDR3 is built from 14 residues. Looked up from germline, CDR1 is SGDLS and CDR2 is YYNGEE. The CDR3 nucleotides are TGTGCCAGCAGCGTAACAGAAGGGGTAGAGACCCAGTACTTC. Protein sequence: CASSVTEGVETQYF.

This chain uses TRBV29-1 with TRBJ1-1, with D maybe TRBD1 (5 bases). The CDR3 runs 13 residues. Looked up from germline, CDR1 is SQVTM and CDR2 is ANQGSEA. Trimming pared 7 bases from V and 0 bases from J, leaving 12 bases between. The CDR3 here is CSAWEGMNTEAFF. Written as DNA, the CDR3 is TGCAGCGCCTGGGAGGGGATGAACACTGAAGCTTTCTTT.

This clonotype has more than one count but fewer than ten. The J gene is TRBJ1-5, the V gene TRBV12-3 or TRBV12-4; D gene unclear. The V and J ends lost 4 bases and 3 bases respectively, with 10 bases between them. The CDR3 consists of 14 residues. CDR3 sequence: CASSWVFTNQPQHF. Here the CDR3 DNA reads TGTGCCAGCAGTTGGGTGTTTACCAATCAGCCCCAGCATTTT.

The chain employs TRBV7-2 and TRBJ2-3; 8 nucleotides match TRBD2. Germline V CDR1 and CDR2: SGHTA, FQGNSA. Germline trimming cut 3 bases from V and 4 bases from J; bases unmatched to any gene: 12. The CDR3 length is 17 residues. The DNA of the CDR3 is TGTGCCAGCAGCTTCCCCCCGGGAGCGGGAGCGGCAGATACGCAGTATTTT. Translated, it gives CASSFPPGAGAADTQYF.

V and J are TRBV20-1 and TRBJ2-3, with 13 nucleotides matching TRBD2. The CDR3 totals 17 residues. V lost 1 base to trimming and J lost 3 bases; unmatched junction nucleotides: 7. Per the germline V gene, CDR1 is DFQATT and CDR2 is SNEGSKA (reference sequence). The CDR3 loop is CSARAFRTSGRTDTQYF. In DNA form, the CDR3 reads TGCAGTGCTAGAGCCTTCCGGACTAGCGGGAGAACAGATACGCAGTATTTT.

The chain combines TRBV7-3 with TRBJ2-7, with 11 bases aligning to TRBD2. The CDR3 loop spans 15 amino acids. V trimming: 5 bases; J trimming: 6 bases; junction bases outside the gene matches: 9. Germline V gene lookup returns CDR1 SGHTA and CDR2 FQGTGA. The CDR3 loop is CASSPLAGAPIEQYF. As DNA, the CDR3 is TGTGCCAGCAGCCCACTAGCGGGGGCCCCTATCGAGCAGTACTTC.

The chain recombines TRBV11-2 with TRBJ2-4, with a possible D match to TRBD2 (5 bases). Germline loops: CDR1 SGHAT, CDR2 FQNNGV. This CDR3 has 21 residues. Trimming removed 3 bases at V and 2 bases at J, with 29 bases between. The CDR3 sequence: CASSLYHEGRWSPGPKNIQYF. CDR3 coding DNA: TGTGCCAGCAGCTTGTATCACGAGGGCAGGTGGTCCCCGGGCCCCAAAAACATTCAGTACTTC. Supplemented by reference TRBV11-2 and TRBJ2-4, the full variable domain reads EAGVAQSPRYKIIEKRQSVAFWCNPISGHATLYWYQQILGQGPKLLIQFQNNGVVDDSQLPKDRFSAERLKGVDSTLKIQPAKLEDSAVYLCASSLYHEGRWSPGPKNIQYFGAGTRLSVL.

The chain employs TRBV5-1 and TRBJ1-1, with TRBD1 identical over 7 bases. V dropped 4 bases and J dropped 6; count of bases not matched to a gene: 6. The CDR3 length is 13 residues. Germline-derived CDR1 and CDR2 are SGHRS and YFSETQ. The CDR3 sequence: CASSQGQLPEAFF. The CDR3, as DNA: TGCGCCAGCAGCCAGGGACAGCTGCCTGAAGCTTTCTTT.

This clonotype has only a few counts. The rearrangement uses TRBV2 and TRBJ2-7; D gene uncertain. CDR3 length equals 14 residues. Germline CDR1 is SNHLY and CDR2 is FYNNEI. The V gene lost 0 bases and the J gene lost 1 base, with 7 bases spanning the gap. CDR3 loop: CASSEALQSYEQYF. Here the CDR3 DNA reads TGTGCCAGCAGTGAAGCGCTTCAATCCTACGAGCAGTACTTC.

This clonotype was detected a few times. The V gene is TRBV4-2, the J gene TRBJ2-7; TRBD2 matches 10 bases. CDR1 and CDR2 from the germline V gene are LGHNA and YNFKEQ. The CDR3 sequence is 15 residues long. The J segment lost 6 bases and the V segment lost 5 bases, leaving 10 bases of the junction unmatched. CDR3 amino acids: CASSTPLAGGSEQYF. The CDR3 coding sequence is TGTGCCAGCAGCACCCCCTTAGCGGGGGGCTCCGAGCAGTACTTC.